This T cell receptor (beta chain) was sequenced for a study of T-cell memory formation after mild COVID-19. The wider study: Largely donor-specific TCR clusters were found. Points from the study as a whole: There were some responding clones in pre-infection memory, which suggested that cross-reactive memory had joined. Nothing showed for sure that second-wave clones peaking on day 37 were SARS-CoV-2 specific.

Worth noting for this clonotype: The antigen remains unidentified.

The CDR3 has 12 residues. The V end lost 5 bases, the J end lost 7 bases, and 12 bases lay between the germline ends. Germline V gene data show CDR1 as SGHVS and CDR2 as FNYEAQ. 5'RACE, which relied on constant-segment primers, yielded TCR alpha and TCR beta cDNA libraries carrying sample barcodes and UMIs. MiXCR was run by TCRdb on the 5' RACE reads, yielding one entry per CDR3 protein. Here the sample spans approximately 82,000 distinct CDR3 sequences, about 13% being singletons. The TCR sequence derives from a man younger than 35 who had mild COVID-19 (a few samples of this study predate the infection). Cell type and time point are not known. The chain is built from TRBV7-6 and TRBJ2-7, with D tentatively TRBD2 (7 bases). Sequencing was done on a sample of PBMCs or a T cell subset sorted from them (not recorded which). The CDR3 region has the DNA TGTGCCAGCAGCCGACGGGGGGCTGAGCAGTACTTC. This sequence encodes CASSRRGAEQYF.